This T cell receptor (beta chain) emerged from a study of blood T cell repertoires in COVID-19. Trimming shortened V by 4 bases and J by 2 bases, and 12 bases separated the two germline ends. The CDR3 runs 14 residues. Germline assignment: CDR1 SGHDT and CDR2 YYEEEE. Produced via immunoSEQ multiplex PCR; TCRdb's table is partial and in-frame only. Of tens of thousands of clones listed, around four fifths are singletons. This clone was picked up a small number of times. The source of this sequence is a man aged 70 or older with acute or convalescent COVID-19. The sequenced sample was peripheral blood. The V and J genes are TRBV5-6 and TRBJ2-5; TRBD2 might be the D (6 bases). Here the CDR3 reads CASSPIAEQETQYF. Here the CDR3 DNA reads TGTGCCAGCAGCCCTATAGCGGAGCAAGAGACCCAGTACTTC.